This TCR beta chain was identified during a study of T-cell memory formation after mild COVID-19. Study-level background: Largely donor-specific TCR clusters were found. Whole-study findings and limits: Clones contracting day 15 to 85 were balanced CD4/CD8; later expanders leaned CD4+.

One entry per CDR3 protein, called by TCRdb with MiXCR from the 5' RACE reads. This repertoire shows 110,000 or so distinct CDR3 sequences, approximately 21% found once; its top ten account for about 38%. Regarding this clonotype: What it binds is unknown.

The sequence derives from a man aged 18 to 29 who had mild COVID-19 (a few samples of this study predate the infection). Cell type and time point are not known. What was sequenced was PBMCs or a T cell subset sorted from them (not recorded which).

The CDR3 spells CASSSGSLADTQYF. The CDR3 DNA sequence: TGTGCCAGCAGCTCCGGCAGTCTGGCGGATACGCAGTATTTT. This rearrangement joins TRBV7-2 to TRBJ2-3, with D uncertain. Per the germline V gene, CDR1 is SGHTA and CDR2 is FQGNSA. The CDR3 consists of 14 residues. V shed 4 bases and J shed 6 bases, with 14 bases lying between them.